Following are 32 T cell receptor beta chains from one sample sequenced in a study of cytomegalovirus exposure and HLA in healthy donors. PCR primers comprised 60 Vbeta and 13 Jbeta primers. Sequencing was performed with immunoSEQ multiplex PCR; in TCRdb, only in-frame clones are kept and a portion is missing. The data show 100,000 to 120,000 clones, with over 65% seen just once and roughly 13% held by the top ten. Sequenced: PBMCs. The receptors here all came from a man aged 25 to 40 in good health and CMV-seropositive.

V and J are TRBV6-1 and TRBJ2-7, with 11 bases identical to TRBD1. The CDR3 extends over 16 amino acids. V lost 3 bases to trimming and J lost 3 bases; unmatched junction nucleotides: 7. Germline V lookup: CDR1 MNHNS, CDR2 SASEGT. The CDR3 DNA follows: TGTGCCAGCAGTGATAAGGGACAGGGGGGGAACTACGAGCAGTACTTC. Protein sequence: CASSDKGQGGNYEQYF.

This clone was detected only a few times. The chain combines TRBV6-4 with TRBJ2-1; 9 bases are shared with TRBD1. The CDR3 totals 15 residues. Germline assignment: CDR1 MRHNA and CDR2 SNTAGT. V shed 0 bases and J 3 bases; nucleotides not matched to a gene: 0. CDR3 sequence: CASSDSTGGYNEQFF. CDR3 sequence (DNA): TGTGCCAGCAGTGACTCGACAGGGGGCTACAATGAGCAGTTCTTC.

The CDR3 sequence: CASSEEGLAGTTDTQYF. The CDR3 DNA sequence: TGTGCCAGCAGTGAGGAGGGACTAGCGGGGACCACAGATACGCAGTATTTT. The V and J genes are TRBV6-4 and TRBJ2-3, with 13 bases that match TRBD2. V lost 3 bases to trimming and J lost 2 bases; unmatched junction nucleotides: 5. The V gene's germline CDR1 is MRHNA and CDR2 SNTAGT. This CDR3 contains 17 residues.

As to this clone: The junction and the germline gene differ at one end; a read error may be behind it. The V gene is TRBV7-2, the J gene TRBJ2-1; no definite D call. Germline CDR1 and CDR2: SGHTA and FQGNSA. The CDR3 totals 15 residues. CDR3 region: CASNLWSVPNNEQFF. In DNA form, the CDR3 reads TGTGCCAGCAACTTATGGTCGGTCCCTAACAATGAGCAGTTCTTC.

This sequence joins TRBV6-5 and TRBJ1-4; a weak D match, TRBD1 (5 bases). CDR1 is MNHEY, CDR2 SVGAGI, per germline. This CDR3 contains 16 residues. V was pared by 0 bases and J by 4 bases, with 12 bases between. CDR3 sequence reads: CASSYSGGGNNEKLFF. DNA for the CDR3: TGTGCCAGCAGTTACTCTGGTGGGGGGAATAATGAAAAACTGTTTTTT.

This chain links TRBV19 with TRBJ2-1; 10 nucleotides line up with TRBD1. There are 19 residues in the CDR3. Germline lookup yields CDR1 LNHDA and CDR2 SQIVND (reference sequence). V lost 3 bases, J lost 1 base, and 12 bases stayed unmatched. The DNA for the CDR3 is TGTGCCAGTAGTATCCCGAAAGGGACAGGGGTGGGATCCTACAATGAGCAGTTCTTC. Translating gives CASSIPKGTGVGSYNEQFF.

The rearrangement links TRBV6-5 to TRBJ1-5; D remains unclear. From germline, CDR1 is MNHEY and CDR2 SVGAGI. CDR3 length equals 13 residues. Trimming took 6 bases from V and 4 from J, leaving 10 bases between them. This chain's CDR3 is CASSLLRNQPQHF. DNA for the CDR3: TGTGCCAGCAGCCTCTTGAGGAATCAGCCCCAGCATTTT.

This chain joins TRBV18 and TRBJ1-6; 11 bases line up with TRBD1. This CDR3 is 17 amino acids long. Germline CDR1 is KGHSH and CDR2 is LQKENI. V dropped 0 bases and J dropped 7; count of bases not matched to a gene: 5. The CDR3 coding sequence is TGTGCCAGCTCACCACCTGGGACAGGGGGTAGGAATTCACCCCTCCACTTT. Protein: CASSPPGTGGRNSPLHF.

This rearrangement joins TRBV7-8 to TRBJ2-7; D is unclear. Germline CDR1 SGHVS, CDR2 FQNEAQ. V lost 2 bases to trimming and J lost 5 bases, with 10 bases between them. The CDR3 runs 13 residues. The CDR3 DNA reads as TGTGCCAGCAGCTTATCTAGAACAAACGAGCAGTACTTC. As protein: CASSLSRTNEQYF.

V usage is TRBV25-1 and J usage is TRBJ2-7, with D perhaps matching TRBD2 (5 bases). The length of the CDR3 is 12 residues. Germline loops: CDR1 MGHDK, CDR2 SYGVNS. The V end lost 5 bases, the J end lost 3 bases, and 8 bases lay between the germline ends. CDR3 sequence: CASSLSGYEQYF. DNA for the CDR3: TGTGCCAGCAGTCTCAGCGGCTACGAGCAGTACTTC.

The V and J genes are TRBV5-3 and TRBJ1-5; 7 bases fit TRBD1. TRBV5-3 is recorded as an ORF, its role being uncertain. CDR3 length equals 15 residues. With V trimmed by 0 bases and J by 5 bases, 5 bases remained unmatched. As DNA, the CDR3 is TGTGCCAGAAGCTTGGCAGGGGGAAGGGATCAGCCCCAGCATTTT. Protein: CARSLAGGRDQPQHF.

The chain is built from TRBV5-1 and TRBJ2-5; D is possibly TRBD1 (6 bases). This CDR3 is built from 14 residues. Trimming cost V 0 bases and J 4 bases, with 10 bases left between them. CDR1 is SGHRS and CDR2 is YFSETQ in the germline V gene. CDR3 sequence (DNA): TGCGCCAGCAGCTTGGACAGGGCGGGAGAGACCCAGTACTTC. Its translation: CASSLDRAGETQYF. Full variable domain (remainder filled in from reference TRBV5-1 and TRBJ2-5): KAGVTQTPRYLIKTRGQQVTLSCSPISGHRSVSWYQQTPGQGLQFLFEYFSETQRNKGNFPGRFSGRQFSNSRSEMNVSTLELGDSALYLCASSLDRAGETQYFGPGTRLLVL.

This sequence joins TRBV7-9 and TRBJ1-6; D not certain. The CDR3 covers 13 residues. The ends were cut back, 6 bases at V and 10 bases at J, with 13 bases in the middle. Germline V CDR1 and CDR2: SEHNR, FQNEAQ (reference sequence). The DNA for the CDR3 is TGTGCCAGCAGGCGGGGAAGTTGGTCACCCCTCCACTTT. Residues: CASRRGSWSPLHF.

This clone was counted only a few times. The chain couples TRBV5-1 to TRBJ1-6, with 8 bases matching TRBD1. The CDR3 extends over 18 amino acids. The V segment lost 4 bases and the J segment 6 bases; nucleotides outside the gene matches: 15. The germline gives CDR1 SGHRS, CDR2 YFSETQ. CDR3 residues: CASSLSWQGASFNSPLHF. Here the CDR3 DNA reads TGCGCCAGCAGCCTGAGTTGGCAGGGGGCTTCATTTAATTCACCCCTCCACTTT. Looking up the rest from reference TRBV5-1 and TRBJ1-6 gives the full variable domain: KAGVTQTPRYLIKTRGQQVTLSCSPISGHRSVSWYQQTPGQGLQFLFEYFSETQRNKGNFPGRFSGRQFSNSRSEMNVSTLELGDSALYLCASSLSWQGASFNSPLHFGNGTRLTVT.

The CDR3 nucleotides read TGTGCCAGCAGCGAGGGGCGGGGGCGGGGAGAGACCCAGTACTTC. Amino acid sequence: CASSEGRGRGETQYF. The chain is built from TRBV7-3 and TRBJ2-5; D may be TRBD2 (7 bases). The CDR3 runs to 15 residues. Trimming stripped 5 bases from V and 4 bases from J, with 17 bases between. From germline, CDR1 is SGHTA and CDR2 FQGTGA.

The V call is TRBV4-3, the J call TRBJ1-1; maybe TRBD1 (5 bases). V lost 4 bases, J lost 0 bases, and 9 bases lay in between. Germline V CDR1 and CDR2: LGHNA, YSLEER. The CDR3 totals 14 residues. CDR3 coding DNA: TGCGCCAGCAGCCCCCAGGGCCTGAACACTGAAGCTTTCTTT. Its translation: CASSPQGLNTEAFF.

V usage is TRBV7-8 and J usage is TRBJ1-5; no definite D call. Germline loops: CDR1 SGHVS, CDR2 FQNEAQ. V gave up 6 bases and J gave up 0 bases, with 6 bases separating them. CDR3 length: 13 residues. CDR3 sequence: CASSTYSNQPQHF. CDR3 coding DNA: TGTGCCAGCAGTACTTATAGCAATCAGCCCCAGCATTTT.

In its sample, this clone was seen a few times. The genes are TRBV4-2 and TRBJ2-3; weak D call: TRBD2 (7 bases). The CDR3 totals 15 residues. Germline lookup yields CDR1 LGHNA and CDR2 YNFKEQ. V shed 2 bases and J shed 4 bases, with 13 bases lying between them. The CDR3 reads CASSQTRGGSDTQYF. The CDR3 DNA is TGTGCCAGCAGCCAAACGAGGGGGGGATCAGATACGCAGTATTTT.

The chain employs TRBV6-5 and TRBJ1-5, with 7 bases identical to TRBD1. The germline gives CDR1 MNHEY, CDR2 SVGAGI. The CDR3 covers 14 residues. V gave up 6 bases and J gave up 3 bases; unmatched junction bases: 5. CDR3 in DNA: TGTGCCAGCAGCCGGACAGGTGACAATCAGCCCCAGCATTTT. It is translated as CASSRTGDNQPQHF.

This clone was picked up one time. The chain recombines TRBV27 with TRBJ2-3; 9 positions match TRBD2. The CDR3 runs to 17 residues. CDR1 and CDR2 (germline): MNHEY, SMNVEV (reference sequence). Germline trimming cut 5 bases from V and 1 base from J; bases unmatched to any gene: 10. CDR3 amino acids: CASSPLRVAGGTDTQYF. The DNA for the CDR3 is TGTGCCAGCAGTCCCCTCCGGGTAGCGGGGGGCACAGATACGCAGTATTTT.

As DNA, the CDR3 is TGTGCCAGCAGTCCCCCCGGGGCCTACGAGCAGTACTTC. Its protein is CASSPPGAYEQYF. V and J are TRBV6-5 and TRBJ2-7, with D possibly TRBD2 on 5 matching bases. Germline CDR1 MNHEY, CDR2 SVGAGI. The length of the CDR3 is 13 residues. Trimming removed 5 bases at V and 2 bases at J, with 10 bases between.

The V call is TRBV6-1, the J call TRBJ2-6; D unclear. Trimming pared 5 bases from V and 0 bases from J, leaving 8 bases between. CDR1 and CDR2 from the germline V gene are MNHNS and SASEGT. The CDR3 has 15 amino acids. The CDR3 DNA sequence: TGTGCCAGCAGTCCCGACATCTCTGGGGCCAACGTCCTGACTTTC. This translates into CASSPDISGANVLTF.

The rearrangement links TRBV6-5 to TRBJ2-2, with D perhaps TRBD2 (7 bases). Germline V gene lookup returns CDR1 MNHEY and CDR2 SVGAGI. This CDR3 contains 14 residues. V lost 6 bases and J 5 bases, leaving 13 bases between the germline ends. CDR3 residues: CASRRGLGTGELFF. The CDR3 DNA follows: TGTGCCAGCAGGCGGGGGCTGGGAACCGGGGAGCTGTTTTTT.

The chain has TRBV28 and TRBJ1-2; a weak D match, TRBD1 (6 bases). The CDR3 spans 13 residues. CDR1 and CDR2 from the germline V gene are MDHEN and SYDVKM. V shed 5 bases and J shed 3 bases, with 10 bases lying between them. Here the CDR3 reads CASSIRQDYGYTF. DNA of the CDR3: TGTGCCAGCAGTATTAGACAGGACTATGGCTACACCTTC.

This clone has just one count. The chain employs TRBV19 and TRBJ2-3, with 9 bases aligning to TRBD2. V lost 3 bases, J lost 9 bases, and 7 bases stayed unmatched. CDR3 size: 14 residues. The germline V gene has CDR1 LNHDA and CDR2 SQIVND (reference sequence). CDR3 in amino acids: CASSMRGGPPTQYF. The CDR3 DNA reads as TGTGCCAGTAGTATGCGGGGGGGCCCCCCGACGCAGTATTTT.

The chain recombines TRBV2 with TRBJ2-1; 13 bases agree with TRBD2. The trim removed 4 bases at V and 4 bases at J, leaving 4 bases unmatched. The CDR3 extends over 16 amino acids. Germline V gene data show CDR1 as SNHLY and CDR2 as FYNNEI. CDR3 bases: TGTGCCAGCAGTGCGCTGACTAGCGGGGGGTACAATGAGCAGTTCTTC. It codes for CASSALTSGGYNEQFF.

This clone has just one count. The V and J genes are TRBV9 and TRBJ1-2; 8 bases are shared with TRBD1. The CDR3 has 14 amino acids. CDR1 is SGDLS, CDR2 YYNGEE, per germline. The J segment lost 4 bases and the V segment lost 0 bases, leaving 2 bases of the junction unmatched. This CDR3 reads CASSVEGTGYGYTF. The CDR3 nucleotides are TGTGCCAGCAGCGTAGAGGGGACAGGCTATGGCTACACCTTC.

The rearrangement joins TRBV11-2 to TRBJ2-3; the match to TRBD2 covers 10 bases. The CDR3 is 15 residues long. Germline V CDR1 and CDR2: SGHAT, FQNNGV. Trimming removed 3 bases from V and 1 base from J; junction bases left unmatched: 1. In DNA, the CDR3 is TGTGCCAGCAGCTTTACTAGCGGGGGCACAGATACGCAGTATTTT. Residues: CASSFTSGGTDTQYF.

Only a few counts were recorded for this clone. The rearrangement links TRBV9 to TRBJ2-3; the match to TRBD2 covers 9 bases. Germline V gene sequence: CDR1 SGDLS, CDR2 YYNGEE. CDR3 size: 19 residues. The V and J ends lost 0 bases and 2 bases, in that order; junction bases with no gene match: 13. This chain's CDR3 is CASSVELLGLAPDTDTQYF. For the CDR3, the DNA is TGTGCCAGCAGCGTAGAACTCCTAGGACTAGCGCCGGACACAGATACGCAGTATTTT.

This chain connects TRBV4-1 to TRBJ1-3; 7 bases are a match to TRBD1. Germline V lookup: CDR1 MGHRA, CDR2 YSYEKL. Trimming cost V 1 base and J 1 base; bases outside gene matches: 4. The CDR3 length is 16 residues. DNA of the CDR3: TGCGCCAGCAGCCAAGTGAGGGGGCGATCTGGAAACACCATATATTTT. Protein: CASSQVRGRSGNTIYF.

The rearrangement links TRBV19 to TRBJ1-5, with D possibly being TRBD1 (5 bases). This CDR3 comprises 13 residues. The germline V gene encodes CDR1 LNHDA and CDR2 SQIVND (reference sequence). V was shortened by 0 bases and J by 16 bases, with 16 bases between the two germline ends. CDR3 in amino acids: CASSIDLPREAHF. CDR3 in DNA: TGTGCCAGTAGTATAGATCTCCCCAGGGAGGCCCATTTT.

V usage is TRBV4-1 and J usage is TRBJ2-7, with D perhaps TRBD2 (7 bases). The CDR3 runs to 15 residues. The germline V gene has CDR1 MGHRA and CDR2 YSYEKL. Trimming removed 0 bases from V and 4 bases from J, with 13 bases in between. The CDR3 DNA follows: TGCGCCAGCAGCCAAGATCGGGGGGCGCGTTACGAGCAGTACTTC. This translates into CASSQDRGARYEQYF.